This entry lists 23 T cell receptor beta chains sequenced from one sample in a study of T cell changes during pregnancy in multiple sclerosis. Assay: immunoSEQ multiplex PCR; the TCRdb copy retains only in-frame clones and omits some. The data hold under 60,000 clones, with 92% observed a single time. This specimen consisted of CD4+ T cells from peripheral blood mononuclear cells, obtained in the third trimester of pregnancy. The receptors originated from a female donor with multiple sclerosis, enrolled in a pregnancy study.

The sample holds one count of this clone. V usage is TRBV7-9 and J usage is TRBJ2-3, with 9 bases fitting TRBD2. CDR3 size: 15 residues. CDR1 is SEHNR and CDR2 is FQNEAQ in the germline V gene (reference sequence). After removal of 5 bases from V and 5 bases from J, the junction contained 8 bases not matched to a gene. CDR3 sequence: CASSPIAGVVDTQYF. The CDR3 bases are TGTGCCAGCAGCCCAATAGCGGGGGTGGTAGATACGCAGTATTTT. Combining the CDR3 with reference TRBV7-9 and TRBJ2-3 gives the whole variable domain DTGVSQNPRHKITKRGQNVTFRCDPISEHNRLYWYRQTLGQGPEFLTYFQNEAQLEKSRLLSDRFSAERPKGSFSTLEIQRTEQGDSAMYLCASSPIAGVVDTQYFGPGTRLTVL.

The chain has TRBV5-1 and TRBJ2-7; TRBD1 aligns across 9 bases. From germline, CDR1 is SGHRS and CDR2 YFSETQ. CDR3 size: 15 residues. V shed 0 bases, J shed 5 bases, and the junction held 6 bases outside the gene matches. DNA of the CDR3: TGCGCCAGCAGCTTGGTCGTACAGGGGGCCAACGAGCAGTACTTC. Translated: CASSLVVQGANEQYF.

The V and J genes are TRBV27 and TRBJ2-7; perhaps TRBD1 as D (6 bases). CDR1 MNHEY and CDR2 SMNVEV come from the germline V gene (reference sequence). This CDR3 is built from 15 residues. The V end was cut by 5 bases, the J end by 5 bases, with 19 bases between. CDR3 residues: CASSLTGTAGDEQYF. CDR3 coding DNA: TGTGCCAGCAGTCTGACCGGGACGGCAGGGGACGAGCAGTACTTC.

A remark on this clone: Other DNA sequences in the same sample also yield this CDR3. The chain recombines TRBV6-5 with TRBJ1-2; TRBD1 aligns across 9 bases. With V trimmed by 2 bases and J by 6 bases, 1 base remained unmatched. Germline loops: CDR1 MNHEY, CDR2 SVGAGI. This CDR3 comprises 13 residues. The CDR3 nucleotides are TGTGCCAGCAGTTACGGACAGGGGAATGGCTACACCTTC. This sequence encodes CASSYGQGNGYTF.

V usage is TRBV6-1 and J usage is TRBJ2-2; D is perhaps TRBD2 (6 bases). CDR1 and CDR2 (germline): MNHNS, SASEGT. V was clipped by 4 bases and J by 5 bases, with 17 bases between them. The CDR3 runs 16 residues. In DNA, the CDR3 is TGTGCCAGCAGTGTTGAGGGACTTTTGGAGACCGGGGAGCTGTTTTTT. Translation: CASSVEGLLETGELFF.

J is TRBJ2-7 and V is TRBV27, with TRBD1 as a possible D gene (6 bases). Trimming removed 2 bases at V and 2 bases at J, with 10 bases between. The CDR3 is 14 residues long. Looked up from germline, CDR1 is MNHEY and CDR2 is SMNVEV (reference sequence). CDR3 sequence: CASSLRWGPYEQYF. CDR3 in DNA: TGTGCCAGCAGTTTAAGATGGGGGCCCTACGAGCAGTACTTC.

J is TRBJ1-2 and V is TRBV9; possibly TRBD1 for D (6 bases). V was pared by 0 bases and J by 4 bases, with 13 bases between. Looked up from germline, CDR1 is SGDLS and CDR2 is YYNGEE. This CDR3 region has 15 residues. The CDR3 nucleotides are TGTGCCAGCAGCGTAGAGTCGGGGGGCGTCTATGGCTACACCTTC. Encoded protein: CASSVESGGVYGYTF.

The chain is built from TRBV4-2 and TRBJ2-1; 15 bases line up with TRBD2. CDR1 is LGHNA and CDR2 is YNFKEQ in the germline V gene. This CDR3 spans 16 amino acids. V trimming: 0 bases; J trimming: 8 bases; junction bases outside the gene matches: 2. As DNA, the CDR3 is TGTGCCAGCAGCCAAGATGGACTAGCGGGAGGGTATGAGCAGTTCTTC. It specifies CASSQDGLAGGYEQFF.

This clone was detected once. This rearrangement joins TRBV19 to TRBJ2-5, with TRBD1 identical over 9 bases. J gave up 2 bases and V 7 bases, and 5 bases lay outside the gene matches. There are 14 residues in the CDR3. The germline gives CDR1 LNHDA, CDR2 SQIVND (reference sequence). CDR3 residues: CASITGQGQETQYF. Written as DNA, the CDR3 is TGTGCCAGTATAACGGGACAGGGACAAGAGACCCAGTACTTC.

This rearrangement joins TRBV5-5 to TRBJ2-7; possibly TRBD1 for D (7 bases). This CDR3 region has 18 residues. V gave up 0 bases and J gave up 7 bases, with 26 bases separating them. Germline V gives CDR1 SGHKS, CDR2 YYEKEE (reference sequence). The CDR3 DNA sequence: TGTGCCAGCAGCTTGGGCCTCGGGGGACAGTCGGCCCCTCGGGAGCAGTACTTC. Encoded protein: CASSLGLGGQSAPREQYF.

V and J are TRBV19 and TRBJ1-2; D gene ambiguous. The V gene's germline CDR1 is LNHDA and CDR2 SQIVND (reference sequence). With 5 bases removed from V and 2 bases from J, the gap between germline ends came to 12 bases. The CDR3 runs 14 residues. For the CDR3, the DNA is TGTGCCAGTAGTGGCCGAGGAACGAACTATGGCTACACCTTC. This codes for CASSGRGTNYGYTF. The complete variable domain, with remaining parts taken from reference TRBV19 and TRBJ1-2, reads DGGITQSPKYLFRKEGQNVTLSCEQNLNHDAMYWYRQDPGQGLRLIYYSQIVNDFQKGDIAEGYSVSREKKESFPLTVTSAQKNPTAFYLCASSGRGTNYGYTFGSGTRLTVV.

This chain joins TRBV7-8 and TRBJ2-1; D unresolved. V dropped 5 bases and J dropped 5 bases, with 7 bases sitting between them. The CDR3 contains 12 residues. CDR1 is SGHVS and CDR2 is FQNEAQ in the germline V gene. The CDR3 DNA reads TGTGCCAGCAGCCAACGGGACAATGAGCAGTTCTTC. Its translation: CASSQRDNEQFF.

The chain combines TRBV5-3 with TRBJ2-7; D is undetermined. TRBV5-3 is annotated as an ORF whose role is uncertain. Deletions cut 7 bases from V and 3 bases from J, with 2 bases between. This CDR3 region has 9 residues. The CDR3 nucleotides are TGTGCCAGATACTACGAGCAGTACTTC. Its protein is CARYYEQYF.

This chain uses TRBV9 with TRBJ1-1; 11 bases are shared with TRBD1. Germline values: CDR1 SGDLS, CDR2 YYNGEE. V lost 2 bases, J lost 4 bases, and 7 bases stayed unmatched. The CDR3 is made up of 16 amino acids. The CDR3 bases are TGTGCCAGCAGCGTTGGACAGGGGGCAGGAGGCACTGAAGCTTTCTTT. As protein: CASSVGQGAGGTEAFF.

This chain uses TRBV28 with TRBJ2-7; no clear D gene. The germline V gene has CDR1 MDHEN and CDR2 SYDVKM. This CDR3 has 13 residues. V dropped 5 bases and J dropped 7 bases, with 15 bases sitting between them. The CDR3 nucleotides read TGTGCCAGCAGTCTCTATCGGGTCGGGGAGCAGTACTTC. Encoded protein: CASSLYRVGEQYF.

The sample holds a few counts of this clone. The chain links TRBV6-5 to TRBJ2-2; D is uncertain. Looked up from germline, CDR1 is MNHEY and CDR2 is SVGAGI. The CDR3 is made up of 12 amino acids. V lost 6 bases and J lost 2, with 4 bases in between. The CDR3 loop is CASRLNTGELFF. The CDR3 DNA follows: TGTGCCAGCAGACTCAACACCGGGGAGCTGTTTTTT.

The chain employs TRBV15 and TRBJ1-2; D not resolved. Germline assignment: CDR1 LNHNV and CDR2 YYDKDF (reference sequence). The CDR3 sequence is 14 residues long. V lost 0 bases and J lost 3, with 8 bases in between. CDR3 nucleotides: TGTGCCACCAGCAGAGATCGCGGGGACTATGGCTACACCTTC. Translating it yields CATSRDRGDYGYTF.

This chain connects TRBV30 to TRBJ1-5; a weak D match, TRBD1 (5 bases). Germline CDR1 GTSNPN, CDR2 SVGIG (reference sequence). Trimming removed 3 bases from V and 2 bases from J, with 8 bases in between. This CDR3 has 13 residues. CDR3 sequence reads: CAWSLRGNQPQHF. CDR3 nucleotides: TGTGCCTGGAGCCTCAGGGGCAATCAGCCCCAGCATTTT.

V and J are TRBV7-9 and TRBJ1-1, with D uncertain. From germline, CDR1 is SEHNR and CDR2 FQNEAQ (reference sequence). The CDR3 consists of 12 residues. The ends were cut back, 3 bases at V and 5 bases at J, with 7 bases in the middle. This CDR3 reads CASSFDWTEAFF. In DNA form, the CDR3 reads TGTGCCAGCAGCTTCGACTGGACTGAAGCTTTCTTT.

The chain has TRBV6-1 and TRBJ1-1; TRBD1 matches 7 bases. This CDR3 region has 14 residues. Germline values: CDR1 MNHNS, CDR2 SASEGT. J was trimmed by 5 bases and V by 6 bases; bases with no gene match: 9. CDR3 region: CASRIQGLITEAFF. The CDR3 DNA reads as TGTGCCAGCAGAATACAGGGGCTAATAACTGAAGCTTTCTTT.

This clone was detected only a few times. V is TRBV4-1 and J is TRBJ1-1; 7 bases match TRBD1. V shed 1 base and J 6 bases; nucleotides not matched to a gene: 8. The CDR3 has 15 residues. The germline V gene encodes CDR1 MGHRA and CDR2 YSYEKL. CDR3: CASSQVETGIAEAFF. CDR3 coding DNA: TGCGCCAGCAGCCAAGTCGAGACAGGGATCGCTGAAGCTTTCTTT.

This chain connects TRBV10-2 to TRBJ2-6; D perhaps matches TRBD2 (5 bases). This CDR3 is built from 16 residues. Trimming stripped 6 bases from V and 5 bases from J, with 17 bases between. Germline V gene lookup returns CDR1 WSHSY and CDR2 SAAADI. CDR3 loop: CASSHLGGLRANVLTF. The CDR3 region has the DNA TGCGCCAGCAGCCACCTAGGAGGCCTCCGGGCCAACGTCCTGACTTTC.

This chain connects TRBV5-4 to TRBJ1-2; 7 bases are shared with TRBD1. Trimming cost V 3 bases and J 3 bases; bases outside gene matches: 5. From germline, CDR1 is SGHNT and CDR2 YYREEE (reference sequence). The CDR3 is 14 residues long. CDR3 sequence (DNA): TGTGCCAGCAGCTACCGGGACAGCGACTATGGCTACACCTTC. It codes for CASSYRDSDYGYTF.